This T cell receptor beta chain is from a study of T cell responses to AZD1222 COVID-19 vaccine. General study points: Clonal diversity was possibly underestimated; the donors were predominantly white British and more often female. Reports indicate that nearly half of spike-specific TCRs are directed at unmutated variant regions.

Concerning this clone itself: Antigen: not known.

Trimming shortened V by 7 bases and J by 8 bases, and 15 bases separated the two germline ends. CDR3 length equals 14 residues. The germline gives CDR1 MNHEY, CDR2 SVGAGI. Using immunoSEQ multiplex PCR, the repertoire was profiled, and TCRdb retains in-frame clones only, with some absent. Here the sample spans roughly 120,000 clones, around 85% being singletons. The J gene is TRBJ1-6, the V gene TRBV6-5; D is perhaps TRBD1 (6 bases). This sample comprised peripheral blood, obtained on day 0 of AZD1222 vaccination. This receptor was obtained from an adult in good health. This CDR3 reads CASNSQRGYSPLHF. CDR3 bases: TGTGCCAGCAACTCACAAAGGGGGTATTCACCCCTCCACTTT.